The 18 T cell receptor beta chains below were found in one sample sequenced in a study of blood T cells in healthy people across ages. With a J-beta primer mix and a sample-barcoded 5' primer, a second PCR ran about 7 to 12 cycles. TCRdb recomputed calls from the 5' RACE reads with MiXCR, one row per CDR3 protein. Of fewer than 2,000,000 distinct CDR3 sequences listed, roughly 32% are singletons. The sequencing sample was made of blood. The receptors shown here come from a woman aged 30 to 39 in good health.

The rearrangement links TRBV12-3 or TRBV12-4 to TRBJ1-1; D gene ambiguous. The CDR3 is made up of 14 amino acids. The germline V and J ends were trimmed by 5 bases and 5 bases, with 15 bases remaining between them. CDR3: CASSRRELGTEAFF. The DNA for the CDR3 is TGTGCCAGCAGTAGAAGGGAGTTAGGGACTGAAGCTTTCTTT.

The V and J genes are TRBV6-1 and TRBJ1-2, with 8 bases that match TRBD1. The CDR3 contains 13 residues. After removal of 6 bases from V and 9 bases from J, the junction contained 9 bases not matched to a gene. Germline CDR1 and CDR2: MNHNS and SASEGT. This chain's CDR3 is CASSLGQASSYTF. In DNA, the CDR3 is TGTGCCAGCAGCTTGGGACAGGCCTCCAGCTACACCTTC.

The gene calls are TRBV9 and TRBJ2-3, with D uncertain. The CDR3 is 14 amino acids. Germline CDR1 is SGDLS and CDR2 is YYNGEE. V was shortened by 4 bases and J by 5 bases, with 14 bases between the two germline ends. In nucleotides, the CDR3 is TGTGCCAGCAGCCCATCGACGGCCGGAGATACGCAGTATTTT. Translated: CASSPSTAGDTQYF.

This clonotype has only a few counts. V usage is TRBV27 and J usage is TRBJ1-6; D is ambiguous. V was cut by 0 bases and J by 7 bases, with 16 bases left in between. The CDR3 covers 17 residues. From germline, CDR1 is MNHEY and CDR2 SMNVEV (reference sequence). The CDR3 loop reads CASSLSFGLGGNSPLHF. The CDR3 DNA follows: TGTGCCAGCAGTTTATCCTTTGGTCTTGGAGGGAATTCACCCCTCCACTTT.

This clonotype was counted only a few times. V and J are TRBV20-1 and TRBJ2-3, with 15 bases that match TRBD2. There are 18 residues in the CDR3. Germline V gene sequence: CDR1 DFQATT, CDR2 SNEGSKA (reference sequence). J was trimmed by 2 bases and V by 2 bases; bases with no gene match: 8. CDR3 nucleotide sequence: TGCAGTGCTAGACCCGGGACTAGCGGGGGGTCCTTCACAGATACGCAGTATTTT. Translated: CSARPGTSGGSFTDTQYF.

This clonotype came up a few times. The junction and the germline gene differ at one end; a read error may be behind it. The chain has TRBV20-1 and TRBJ1-1; D gene unclear. Germline values: CDR1 DFQATT, CDR2 SNEGSKA (reference sequence). The CDR3 extends over 8 amino acids. Here the CDR3 DNA reads TGCAGCGCTAAATGGGCTTTCTTT. The encoded protein is CSAKWAFF.

This clonotype was seen at least ten times. The rearrangement links TRBV6-6 to TRBJ1-2; 9 bases map to TRBD1. This CDR3 has 13 amino acids. Germline V gene data show CDR1 as MNHNY and CDR2 as SVGAGI (reference sequence). V lost 6 bases and J lost 8; bases outside the gene matches: 7. In DNA form, the CDR3 reads TGTGCCAGCAGCGGGACAGGGTCAGAAGGCTACACCTTC. It translates to CASSGTGSEGYTF.

The V gene is TRBV7-2, the J gene TRBJ2-5; 13 bases are a match to TRBD2. This CDR3 comprises 16 residues. Germline V lookup: CDR1 SGHTA, CDR2 FQGNSA. V dropped 7 bases and J dropped 11; count of bases not matched to a gene: 16. CDR3 DNA sequence: TGTGCCAGCACCCCGGGGACTAGCGGGGATCGCTACGGGCAGTACTTC. It yields the protein CASTPGTSGDRYGQYF.

Concerning this clonotype itself: Mismatch with germline at one junction end may stem from a read error. The V call is TRBV7-6, the J call TRBJ2-7; tentative D call: TRBD2 (7 bases). Germline V gene lookup returns CDR1 SGHVS and CDR2 FNYEAQ. This CDR3 is built from 14 residues. The CDR3 coding sequence is TGTGCCTGCAGCTTATACGGGGGGCCCTACGAGCAGTACTTC. Residues: CACSLYGGPYEQYF.

This clonotype came up a few times. This chain connects TRBV4-1 to TRBJ2-7; 10 nucleotides line up with TRBD2. There are 14 residues in the CDR3. Germline CDR1 and CDR2: MGHRA and YSYEKL. V shed 5 bases, J shed 7 bases, and the junction held 8 bases outside the gene matches. The CDR3 nucleotides read TGCGCCAGCAGCGGACTAGCGGACCTGAGAGAGCAGTACTTC. It encodes CASSGLADLREQYF.

The gene calls are TRBV7-2 and TRBJ1-1; D unclear. V was cut by 0 bases and J by 0 bases, with 5 bases left in between. The CDR3 extends over 14 amino acids. CDR1 is SGHTA and CDR2 is FQGNSA in the germline V gene. This CDR3 reads CASSLAALNTEAFF. In DNA, the CDR3 is TGTGCCAGCAGCTTAGCGGCGCTGAACACTGAAGCTTTCTTT.

J is TRBJ1-4 and V is TRBV21-1. TRBV21-1 is given as a pseudogene. The CDR3 spans 12 residues. The CDR3 protein is CASNRISEKLFF. The DNA for the CDR3 is TGTGCCAGCAACAGGATCAGTGAAAAACTGTTTTTT.

This clonotype was recorded at least ten times. This sequence joins TRBV10-3 and TRBJ2-1; D may correspond to TRBD1 or TRBD2 (5 bases each). The germline V and J ends were trimmed by 9 bases and 5 bases, with 14 bases remaining between them. This CDR3 has 13 residues. Germline CDR1 is ENHRY and CDR2 is SYGVKD. CDR3 DNA sequence: TGTGCCATGCGTCCCGGGACCGACAATGAGCAGTTCTTC. Amino acid sequence: CAMRPGTDNEQFF.

The J gene is TRBJ2-2, the V gene TRBV20-1, with 7 bases aligning to TRBD2. CDR3 length equals 15 residues. The junction had 4 bases not matched to a gene; V was cut back by 1 base and J by 2 bases. Germline V gives CDR1 DFQATT, CDR2 SNEGSKA (reference sequence). In DNA form, the CDR3 reads TGCAGTGCTAGAGGATCGGGGGGAAACACCGGGGAGCTGTTTTTT. This sequence encodes CSARGSGGNTGELFF.

CDR3 bases: TGTGCCAGCAGCGTCGTTCCCCTCCCGGACCATGAGCAGTTCTTC. Residues: CASSVVPLPDHEQFF. The V and J genes are TRBV9 and TRBJ2-1; no firm D call. Trimming took 2 bases from V and 8 from J, leaving 17 bases between them. The CDR3 is 15 amino acids. Germline lookup yields CDR1 SGDLS and CDR2 YYNGEE.

This chain uses TRBV5-1 with TRBJ1-6; the D is unclear. Germline loops: CDR1 SGHRS, CDR2 YFSETQ. The CDR3 runs to 12 residues. V lost 5 bases, J lost 8 bases, and 8 bases lay in between. CDR3 sequence reads: CASSTSDSPLHF. The CDR3 DNA follows: TGCGCCAGCAGTACAAGCGATTCACCCCTCCACTTT.

The J gene is TRBJ2-5, the V gene TRBV3-1, with 8 positions matching TRBD2. There are 16 residues in the CDR3. CDR1 and CDR2 (germline): LGHDT, YNNKEL (reference sequence). Unmatched junction bases numbered 4, after V lost 0 bases and J lost 1 base. Here the CDR3 DNA reads TGTGCCAGCAGCCAAGATCCTAGCGGGCTCCAAGAGACCCAGTACTTC. The encoded protein is CASSQDPSGLQETQYF.

Only a few counts were recorded for this clonotype. The chain uses TRBV30 and TRBJ1-2, with a possible D match to TRBD1 (6 bases). This CDR3 is 14 amino acids long. The germline V gene encodes CDR1 GTSNPN and CDR2 SVGIG (reference sequence). The V end lost 2 bases, the J end lost 9 bases, and 19 bases lay between the germline ends. CDR3 DNA sequence: TGTGCCTGGAGTACCGCCCAAGGGGGTCGGAGCTACACCTTC. Protein product: CAWSTAQGGRSYTF.